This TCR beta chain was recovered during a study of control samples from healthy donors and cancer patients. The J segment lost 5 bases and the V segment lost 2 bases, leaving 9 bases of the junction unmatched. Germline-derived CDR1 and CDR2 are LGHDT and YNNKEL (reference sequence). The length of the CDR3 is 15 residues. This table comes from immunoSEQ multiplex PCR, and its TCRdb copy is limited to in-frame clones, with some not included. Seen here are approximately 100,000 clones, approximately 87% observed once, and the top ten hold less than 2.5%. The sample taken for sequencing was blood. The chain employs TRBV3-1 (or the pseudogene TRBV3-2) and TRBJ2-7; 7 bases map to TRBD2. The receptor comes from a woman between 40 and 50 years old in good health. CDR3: CASSQRFPAGDEQYF. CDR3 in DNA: TGTGCCAGCAGCCAAAGGTTCCCCGCGGGGGACGAGCAGTACTTC.